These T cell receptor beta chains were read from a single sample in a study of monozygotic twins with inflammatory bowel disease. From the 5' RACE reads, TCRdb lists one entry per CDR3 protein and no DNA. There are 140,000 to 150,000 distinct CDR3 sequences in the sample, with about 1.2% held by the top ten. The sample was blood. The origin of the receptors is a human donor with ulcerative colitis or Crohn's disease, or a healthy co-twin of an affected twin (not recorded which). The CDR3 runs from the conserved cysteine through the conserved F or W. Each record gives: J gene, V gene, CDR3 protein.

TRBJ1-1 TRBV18 CASSPLENTEAFF
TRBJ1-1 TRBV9 CASGGDREAFF
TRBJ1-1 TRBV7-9 CASSLAWRGLGNTEAFF
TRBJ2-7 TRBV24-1 CATSDREREEYEQYF
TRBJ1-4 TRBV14 CASSQEGQSFF
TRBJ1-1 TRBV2 CASSLQGLVEAFF
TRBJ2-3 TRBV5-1 CASSPALRDRSTDTQYF
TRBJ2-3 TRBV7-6 CASSPQHNGLAGASDTQYF
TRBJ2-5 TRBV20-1 CSALSPSSGAQETQYF
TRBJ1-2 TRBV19 CASSKNWYPIYTF
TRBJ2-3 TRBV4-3 CASSQDWDPAGASTDTQYF
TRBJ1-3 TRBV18 CASSAQETGNTIYF
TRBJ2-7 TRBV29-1 CSVTSGSSYEQYF
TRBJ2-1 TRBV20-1 CSALPSASYNEQFF
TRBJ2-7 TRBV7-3 CASSPAGPYEQYF
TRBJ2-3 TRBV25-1 CASSESPGHTDTQYF
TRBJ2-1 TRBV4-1 CASSQVPGGPKFF
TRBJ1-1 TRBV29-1 CSVKGPYRGFDTEAFF
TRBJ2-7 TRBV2 CASSPGLAGEQYF
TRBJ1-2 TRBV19 CASRLDRELDYTF
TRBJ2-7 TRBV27 CASSSGQVSYEQYF
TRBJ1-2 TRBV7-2 CASSLAVTESYGYTF
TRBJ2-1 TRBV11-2 CASSLGLAGGNEQFF
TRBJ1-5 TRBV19 CASSPTGGAGSNQPQHF
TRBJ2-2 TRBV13 CASSFSTGELFF
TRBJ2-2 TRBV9 CASSVAVLLANTGELFF
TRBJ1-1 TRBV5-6 CASGALRGRINTEAFF
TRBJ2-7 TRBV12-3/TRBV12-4 CASSLGQGSDEQYF
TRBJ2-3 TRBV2 CASSPLAFGTDTQYF
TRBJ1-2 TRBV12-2 CASRLKGAGGEDGYTF
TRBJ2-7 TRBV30 CAWGGTAFGRNEQYF
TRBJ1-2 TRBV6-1 CASSEAFYRGNYGYTF
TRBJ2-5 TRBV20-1 CSALLRETQYF
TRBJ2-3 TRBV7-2 CANSPYPLDYTDTQYF
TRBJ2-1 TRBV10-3 CAISSGSSPDNEQFF
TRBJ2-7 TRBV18 CASSGDTLYEQYF
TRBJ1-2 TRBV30 CAWSSSVGGYTF
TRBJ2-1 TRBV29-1 CSVGSLMGNEQFF
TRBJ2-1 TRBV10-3 CAISVVFVSYNEQFF
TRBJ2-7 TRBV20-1 CSARGRDIKGFNYEQYF
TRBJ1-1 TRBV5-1 CASSLGGITEAFF
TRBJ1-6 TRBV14 CASSQVALSPLHF
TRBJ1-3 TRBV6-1 CASSPGPSSGNTIYF
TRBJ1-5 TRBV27 CASSKEGGGQPQHF
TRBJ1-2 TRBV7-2 CASSSLGGNYGYTF
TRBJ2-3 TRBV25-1 CASRSDTDTQYF
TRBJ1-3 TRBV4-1 CASSTAGFAGNTIYF
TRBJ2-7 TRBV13 CASSLGVTGSYEQYF
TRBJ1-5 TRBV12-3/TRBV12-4 CASSFHIQRARASNQPQHF
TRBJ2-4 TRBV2 CASSPPLELLAKNIQYF
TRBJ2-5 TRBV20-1 CSARDARAPGETQYF
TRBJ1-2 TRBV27 CASSLLGGDGYTF
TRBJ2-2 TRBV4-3 CASSQERGRADGELFF
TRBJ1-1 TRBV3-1 CASSQSGNTEAFF
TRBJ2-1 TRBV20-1 CSASGTIPYNEQFF
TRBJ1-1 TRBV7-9 CASSLGGRMNTEAFF